The T cell receptor beta chain described here comes from a study of shared clonotypes between healthy human individuals. The V end was cut by 6 bases, the J end by 4 bases, with 16 bases between. This CDR3 is 15 amino acids long. Germline loops: CDR1 MDHEN, CDR2 SYDVKM. Assay execution took place at the deep level. Authors' data handling: Without quality scores, immunoSEQ junctional reads could not be filtered like full-length reads. Sequenced by immunoSEQ multiplex PCR; TCRdb stores in-frame clones only, minus some. V, J and clone size reflect that table, while D and trimming were determined from the DNA. The data contain hundreds of thousands of clones, 55% to 85% of them singletons.

This receptor was identified in a woman under 40 in good health. The material sequenced was memory CD4+ T cells sorted from blood. Subset: CD45RA-negative fraction. This sequence joins TRBV28 and TRBJ1-5, with D unclear. Written as DNA, the CDR3 is TGTGCCAGCAGCCCAAGAGGGCCGAGAAATCAGCCCCAGCATTTT. The encoded protein is CASSPRGPRNQPQHF.